These T cell receptor beta chains were read from a single sample in a study of shared clonotypes between healthy human individuals. The method was immunoSEQ multiplex PCR; TCRdb's version includes in-frame clones alone and lacks a portion of them. The sample gives about 480,000 clones, 75% to 80% of which show up once; approximately 12% is in the top ten. Sequenced sample: PBMCs. The receptors were sampled from a woman aged 40 to 55 in good health. Some clones in this sample may be carry-over from other donors' samples. CDR3s include the opening cysteine and the closing phenylalanine or tryptophan. D genes are given only for firm matches. Only some rows state a clone size, as once, few, many or a class for expanded clones.

clone size	D gene	V gene	J gene	CDR3 protein	CDR3 DNA
.	TRBD2	TRBV18	TRBJ2-7	CASSPGLAGTYEQYF	TGTGCCAGCTCACCTGGACTAGCGGGAACCTACGAGCAGTACTTC
.	TRBD2	TRBV9	TRBJ2-1	CASSVTSSSYNEQFF	TGTGCCAGCAGCGTGACTAGCAGCTCCTACAATGAGCAGTTCTTC
.	.	TRBV2	TRBJ2-5	CASSSRETQYF	TGTGCCAGCAGTTCTAGGGAGACCCAGTACTTC
.	TRBD1	TRBV18	TRBJ1-1	CASPGTGGRDTEAFF	TGTGCCAGCCCGGGGACAGGGGGCAGGGACACTGAAGCTTTCTTT
once	TRBD2	TRBV5-1	TRBJ2-1	CASSTIAGANNEQFF	TGCGCCAGCAGCACCATAGCGGGAGCAAACAATGAGCAGTTCTTC
few	.	TRBV27	TRBJ2-1	CASRWDRYNEQFF	TGTGCCAGCAGGTGGGACCGCTACAATGAGCAGTTCTTC
.	.	TRBV12-5	TRBJ2-3	CASGPSFGTRDTQYF	TGTGCTAGTGGTCCCTCCTTCGGGACGAGGGATACGCAGTATTTT
.	TRBD2	TRBV7-8	TRBJ2-5	CASSFPGLAGGEVQETQYF	TGTGCCAGCAGCTTCCCGGGACTAGCGGGAGGTGAGGTCCAAGAGACCCAGTACTTC
.	TRBD1	TRBV2	TRBJ2-7	CASTPDRGVSYEQYF	TGTGCCAGCACTCCCGACAGGGGAGTCTCCTACGAGCAGTACTTC
.	TRBD2	TRBV4-3	TRBJ2-7	CASSHLATGGAGYEQYF	TGCGCCAGCAGCCATTTAGCTACGGGAGGGGCAGGCTACGAGCAGTACTTC
few	.	TRBV29-1	TRBJ1-4	CSVQTTGNRGF	TGCAGCGTTCAAACCACCGGGAATCGGGGGTTT
.	.	TRBV7-2	TRBJ1-1	CASSLPGQHTEAFF	TGTGCCAGCAGCTTACCCGGACAGCACACTGAAGCTTTCTTT
once	.	TRBV28	TRBJ2-1	CASQLRTGDYNEQFF	TGTGCCAGCCAATTGAGGACGGGGGACTACAATGAGCAGTTCTTC
.	TRBD1	TRBV6-1	TRBJ2-7	CASSEAPDRGYEQYF	TGTGCCAGCAGTGAAGCCCCAGACAGGGGATACGAGCAGTACTTC
.	.	TRBV6-6	TRBJ1-5	CASTSGAQVDQPQHF	TGTGCCAGCACCTCTGGTGCACAGGTGGATCAGCCCCAGCATTTT
.	.	TRBV15	TRBJ2-1	CATVQIAESSYNEQFF	TGTGCCACCGTCCAGATAGCGGAGAGCTCCTACAATGAGCAGTTCTTC
.	TRBD2	TRBV13	TRBJ2-5	CASSRTGLAGPQETQYF	TGTGCCAGCAGCCGGACGGGACTAGCGGGCCCCCAAGAGACCCAGTACTTC
.	.	TRBV28	TRBJ1-5	CASSLPPGAGQPQHF	TGTGCCAGCAGTCTGCCCCCGGGGGCGGGGCAGCCCCAGCATTTT
.	.	TRBV28	TRBJ1-4	CASSDNEKLFF	TGTGCCAGCAGCGATAATGAAAAACTGTTTTTT
.	.	TRBV2	TRBJ1-4	CASSERENEKLFF	TGTGCCAGCAGTGAAAGGGAGAATGAAAAACTGTTTTTT
.	TRBD2	TRBV7-2	TRBJ2-7	CASSPDPAGVTHEQYF	TGTGCCAGCAGCCCCGATCCGGCGGGAGTTACTCACGAGCAGTACTTC
few	.	TRBV2	TRBJ2-6	CASTITGSGANVLTF	TGTGCCAGCACTATAACGGGATCTGGGGCCAACGTCCTGACTTTC